These 17 T cell receptor beta chains originate from one sample sequenced in a study of Graves' ophthalmopathy and Graves' hyperthyroidism. The sequenced template was RNA, covering the TCR beta CDR3 region. An initial RT-PCR round employing HTBI primers preceded a second-round multiplex PCR. TCRdb re-analysed the multiplex PCR reads in MiXCR, keeping a single row per CDR3 protein. Of roughly 1.1 million distinct CDR3 sequences detected, about 36% appear once; the ten largest clones hold 11%. Sample: peripheral blood or thyroid tissue (not recorded which). These receptors were taken from an adult man with Graves' hyperthyroidism.

The gene calls are TRBV3-1 and TRBJ1-6; D gene unclear. The length of the CDR3 is 14 residues. Germline CDR1 LGHDT, CDR2 YNNKEL (reference sequence). V dropped 5 bases and J dropped 9 bases, with 14 bases sitting between them. DNA of the CDR3: TGTGCCAGCAGCTTCGGTGCATACGGTTCACCCCTCCACTTT. Translation gives CASSFGAYGSPLHF.

The sample holds a few counts of this clonotype. A much larger clone lies a single base off, so this may be a read error. The chain uses TRBV7-8 and TRBJ2-7, with D possibly being TRBD2 (5 bases). The CDR3 covers 15 residues. V lost 3 bases and J lost 2, with 14 bases in between. Germline V gives CDR1 SGHVS, CDR2 FQNEAQ. The CDR3 bases are TGTGCCAGCAGCTTCGACGGGAATTGGCCCTACGAGCAGTACTTC. Encoded protein: CASSFDGNWPYEQYF.

The chain has TRBV5-4 and TRBJ2-7; 9 nucleotides agree with TRBD2. Looked up from germline, CDR1 is SGHNT and CDR2 is YYREEE (reference sequence). The CDR3 has 13 amino acids. V was clipped by 7 bases and J by 5 bases; unmatched bases: 7. The CDR3 sequence: CASRAGGLNEQYF. CDR3 in DNA: TGTGCCAGCCGGGCGGGGGGGCTCAACGAGCAGTACTTC. The whole variable domain, filled in from reference TRBV5-4 and TRBJ2-7, reads ETGVTQSPTHLIKTRGQQVTLRCSSQSGHNTVSWYQQALGQGPQFIFQYYREEENGRGNFPPRFSGLQFPNYSSELNVNALELDDSALYLCASRAGGLNEQYFGPGTRLTVT.

This clonotype has more than one count but fewer than ten. This chain uses TRBV30 with TRBJ2-6; 9 bases map to TRBD1. CDR1 is GTSNPN and CDR2 is SVGIG in the germline V gene (reference sequence). There are 14 residues in the CDR3. CDR3 nucleotides: TGTGCGTCAAACAGGGGGCTTGGGGCCAACGTCCTGACTTTC. Amino acids: CASNRGLGANVLTF. The full variable domain, in which reference TRBV30 and TRBJ2-6 provide the parts outside the CDR3, is SQTIHQWPATLVQPVGSPLSLECTVEGTSNPNLYWYRQAAGRGLQLLFYSVGIGQISSEVPQNLSASRPQDRQFILSSKKLLLSDSGFYLCASNRGLGANVLTFGAGSRLTVL.

The chain combines TRBV5-1 with TRBJ1-1; a weak D match, TRBD1 (5 bases). Germline V gene lookup returns CDR1 SGHRS and CDR2 YFSETQ. The V and J ends lost 4 bases and 3 bases respectively, with 16 bases between them. The length of the CDR3 is 15 residues. CDR3 bases: TGCGCCAGCAGCCTTCCGGGGGGAAGGGACACTGAAGCTTTCTTT. Translation gives CASSLPGGRDTEAFF.

A few counts support this clonotype. The chain uses TRBV5-5 and TRBJ1-3, with TRBD1 matching over 7 bases. The CDR3 has 14 amino acids. V gave up 4 bases and J gave up 4 bases; unmatched junction bases: 5. Germline-derived CDR1 and CDR2 are SGHKS and YYEKEE (reference sequence). Here the CDR3 DNA reads TGTGCCAGCAGCAGGGGACAGAGAGGAAACACCATATATTTT. Translating gives CASSRGQRGNTIYF.

This clonotype has a count of ten or more. The chain combines TRBV11-1 with TRBJ2-7, with D unresolved. With 1 base removed from V and 1 base from J, the gap between germline ends came to 8 bases. The germline gives CDR1 SGHAT, CDR2 FQDESV (reference sequence). The CDR3 has 14 residues. CDR3 DNA sequence: TGTGCCAGCAGCTTAGTGGCACGGTCCTACGAGCAGTACTTC. Its protein is CASSLVARSYEQYF. The variable domain in full, completed from reference TRBV11-1 and TRBJ2-7, reads EAEVAQSPRYKITEKSQAVAFWCDPISGHATLYWYRQILGQGPELLVQFQDESVVDDSQLPKDRFSAERLKGVDSTLKIQPAELGDSAMYLCASSLVARSYEQYFGPGTRLTVT.

This chain connects TRBV5-6 to TRBJ2-6, with unresolved D. The CDR3 runs 15 residues. Germline values: CDR1 SGHDT, CDR2 YYEEEE. V gave up 2 bases and J gave up 0 bases, with 6 bases separating them. This CDR3 reads CASSFRSSGANVLTF. The CDR3 bases are TGTGCCAGCAGCTTCCGCAGCTCTGGGGCCAACGTCCTGACTTTC.

The gene calls are TRBV19 and TRBJ1-3; D is unresolved. Looked up from germline, CDR1 is LNHDA and CDR2 is SQIVND (reference sequence). The CDR3 consists of 14 residues. Trimming removed 5 bases at V and 4 bases at J, with 12 bases between. The CDR3 protein is CASSAAAAGNTIYF. The CDR3 DNA is TGTGCCAGTAGTGCGGCAGCCGCAGGAAACACCATATATTTT.

In this sample, this clonotype turned up a few times. A junction end diverges from the germline sequence, so it may reflect a read error. The chain combines TRBV10-2 with TRBJ2-7, with D unclear. The CDR3 extends over 12 amino acids. Germline V CDR1 and CDR2: WSHSY, SAAADI. The CDR3 DNA follows: TGTGCCAGCAGTAAAGAAAACGGCGAGCAGTACTTC. Translation gives CASSKENGEQYF.

The rearrangement links TRBV2 to TRBJ2-5; the D gene is possibly TRBD1 (6 bases). Germline assignment: CDR1 SNHLY and CDR2 FYNNEI. V shed 4 bases and J shed 5 bases, with 14 bases lying between them. The CDR3 totals 14 residues. The CDR3 here is CASSVQGSRETQYF. CDR3 nucleotides: TGTGCCAGCAGTGTTCAGGGGAGCAGGGAGACCCAGTACTTC.

This clonotype was recorded many times. CDR3 sequence reads: CASSIGQIAAEAFF. DNA of the CDR3: TGTGCCAGTAGTATAGGCCAGATCGCCGCTGAAGCTTTCTTT. The gene calls are TRBV19 and TRBJ1-1; D is ambiguous. This CDR3 region has 14 residues. V lost 1 base, J lost 6 bases, and 12 bases lay in between. The germline CDR1 and CDR2 sequences are LNHDA and SQIVND (reference sequence).

This clonotype was seen many times. The J gene is TRBJ1-5, the V gene TRBV19; no clear D gene. The ends were cut back, 5 bases at V and 10 bases at J, with 21 bases in the middle. The CDR3 runs to 15 residues. Looked up from germline, CDR1 is LNHDA and CDR2 is SQIVND (reference sequence). The CDR3 protein is CASSPSPSSSVPQHF. In DNA form, the CDR3 reads TGTGCCAGTAGTCCCTCCCCTTCGAGCAGCGTACCCCAGCATTTT.

This clonotype occurred many times. This chain joins TRBV20-1 and TRBJ2-5; TRBD1 matches 8 bases. The CDR3 consists of 13 residues. Germline CDR1 reads DFQATT; CDR2 reads SNEGSKA (reference sequence). J lost 9 bases, V lost 6 bases, and 12 bases had no gene match. The CDR3 reads CSADGTGDRAQYF. The DNA for the CDR3 is TGCAGTGCAGACGGGACAGGTGATCGGGCCCAGTACTTC.

This clonotype was seen repeatedly, ten times or more. The J gene is TRBJ2-7, the V gene TRBV7-8; D not resolved. The CDR3 totals 14 residues. Trimming left V 5 bases short and J 0 bases short, with 11 bases between. CDR1 SGHVS and CDR2 FQNEAQ come from the germline V gene. The CDR3 nucleotides read TGTGCCAGCAGCCCCGCCGGTGGCTCCTACGAGCAGTACTTC. Its translation: CASSPAGGSYEQYF.

V usage is TRBV29-1 and J usage is TRBJ1-1; TRBD1 might be the D (6 bases). V dropped 6 bases and J dropped 5 bases, with 16 bases sitting between them. The CDR3 contains 13 residues. In germline, CDR1 is SQVTM, CDR2 ANQGSEA. CDR3 protein: CSVGQGFGTEAFF. The CDR3 bases are TGCAGCGTGGGTCAGGGGTTTGGGACTGAAGCTTTCTTT.

Many counts were recorded for this clonotype. The V call is TRBV10-3, the J call TRBJ1-1, with D perhaps TRBD1 (5 bases). In germline, CDR1 is ENHRY, CDR2 SYGVKD. Trimming took 6 bases from V and 4 from J, leaving 12 bases between them. The CDR3 has 13 amino acids. CDR3 residues: CAISPRVTTEAFF. Written as DNA, the CDR3 is TGTGCCATCAGCCCCAGGGTGACCACTGAAGCTTTCTTT.